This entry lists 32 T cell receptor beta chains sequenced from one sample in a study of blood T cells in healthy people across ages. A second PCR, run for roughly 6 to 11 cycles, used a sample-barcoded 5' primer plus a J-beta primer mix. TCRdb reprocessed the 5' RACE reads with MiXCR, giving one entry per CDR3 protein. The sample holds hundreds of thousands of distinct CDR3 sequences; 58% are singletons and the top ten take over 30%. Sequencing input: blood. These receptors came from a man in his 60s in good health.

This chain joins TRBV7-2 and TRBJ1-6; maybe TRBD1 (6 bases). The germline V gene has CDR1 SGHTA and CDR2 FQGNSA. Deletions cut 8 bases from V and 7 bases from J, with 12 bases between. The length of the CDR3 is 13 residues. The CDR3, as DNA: TGTGCCAGCTCCAGGGGCGCCAATTCACCCCTCCACTTT. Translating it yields CASSRGANSPLHF.

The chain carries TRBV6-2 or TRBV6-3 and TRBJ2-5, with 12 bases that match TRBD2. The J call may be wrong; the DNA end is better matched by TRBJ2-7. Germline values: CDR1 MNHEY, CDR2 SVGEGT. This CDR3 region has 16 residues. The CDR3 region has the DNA TGTGCCAGCAGTTTAACTAGCGGGGGGACCCTATACGAGCAGTACTTC. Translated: CASSLTSGGTLYEQYF.

The CDR3 sequence is CASRGQNEQFF. CDR3 nucleotides: TGTGCCAGCAGGGGTCAGAATGAGCAGTTCTTC. The V gene is TRBV25-1, the J gene TRBJ2-1, with unresolved D. The germline V and J ends were trimmed by 6 bases and 7 bases, with 7 bases remaining between them. CDR3 size: 11 residues. The germline CDR1 and CDR2 sequences are MGHDK and SYGVNS.

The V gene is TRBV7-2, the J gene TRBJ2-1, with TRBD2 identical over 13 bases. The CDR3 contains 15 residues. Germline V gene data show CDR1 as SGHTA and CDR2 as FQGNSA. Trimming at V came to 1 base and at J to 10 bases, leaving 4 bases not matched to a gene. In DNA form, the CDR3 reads TGTGCCAGCAGCTTAGAACTAGCGGGGGGGCCGGAGCAGTTCTTC. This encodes CASSLELAGGPEQFF.

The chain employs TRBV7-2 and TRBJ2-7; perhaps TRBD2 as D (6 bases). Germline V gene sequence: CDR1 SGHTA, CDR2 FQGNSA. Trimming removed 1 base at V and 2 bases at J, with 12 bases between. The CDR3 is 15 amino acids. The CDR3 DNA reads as TGTGCCAGCAGCTTAGGCTTGGGGGGAGCCTACGAGCAGTACTTC. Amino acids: CASSLGLGGAYEQYF.

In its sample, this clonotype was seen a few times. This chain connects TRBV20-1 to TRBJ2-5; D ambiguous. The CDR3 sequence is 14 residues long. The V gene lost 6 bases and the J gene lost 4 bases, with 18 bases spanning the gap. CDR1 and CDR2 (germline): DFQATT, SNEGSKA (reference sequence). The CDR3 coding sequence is TGCAGTGCCCCCGGTATGGGCCTAGGAGAGACCCAGTACTTC. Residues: CSAPGMGLGETQYF.

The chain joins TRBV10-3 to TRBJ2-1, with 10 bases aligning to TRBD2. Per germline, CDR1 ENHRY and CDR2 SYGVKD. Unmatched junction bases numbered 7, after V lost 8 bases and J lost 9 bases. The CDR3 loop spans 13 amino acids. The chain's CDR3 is CAIRGTSALEQFF. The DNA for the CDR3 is TGTGCCATCCGGGGGACTAGCGCCCTTGAGCAGTTCTTC.

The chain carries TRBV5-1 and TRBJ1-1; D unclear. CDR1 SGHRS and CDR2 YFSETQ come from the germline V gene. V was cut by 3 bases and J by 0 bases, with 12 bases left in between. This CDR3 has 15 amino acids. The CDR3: CASSSTPGLNTEAFF. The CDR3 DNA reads TGCGCCAGCAGCTCGACTCCGGGATTGAACACTGAAGCTTTCTTT.

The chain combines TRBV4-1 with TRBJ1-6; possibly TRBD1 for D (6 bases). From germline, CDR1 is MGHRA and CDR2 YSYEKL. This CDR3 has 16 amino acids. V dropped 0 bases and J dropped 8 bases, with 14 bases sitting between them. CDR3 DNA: TGCGCCAGCAGCCAAGAGGTAGGGGGGCCGGATTCACCCCTCCACTTT. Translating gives CASSQEVGGPDSPLHF.

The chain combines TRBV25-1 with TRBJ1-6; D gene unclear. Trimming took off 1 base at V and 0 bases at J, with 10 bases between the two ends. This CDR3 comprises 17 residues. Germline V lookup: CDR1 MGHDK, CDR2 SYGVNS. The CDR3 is CASSEFRVSSYNSPLHF. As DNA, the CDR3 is TGTGCCAGCAGTGAATTCCGGGTTAGCTCCTATAATTCACCCCTCCACTTT.

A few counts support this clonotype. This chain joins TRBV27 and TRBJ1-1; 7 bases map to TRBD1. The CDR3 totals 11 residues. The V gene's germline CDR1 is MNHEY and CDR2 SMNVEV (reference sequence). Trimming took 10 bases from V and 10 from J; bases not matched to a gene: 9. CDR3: CATVQGVGAFF. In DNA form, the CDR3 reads TGTGCCACCGTCCAGGGGGTGGGAGCTTTCTTT.

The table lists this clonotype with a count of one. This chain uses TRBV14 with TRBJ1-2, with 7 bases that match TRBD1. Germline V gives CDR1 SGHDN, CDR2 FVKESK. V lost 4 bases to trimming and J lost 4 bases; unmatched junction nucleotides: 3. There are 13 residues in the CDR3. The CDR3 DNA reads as TGTGCCAGCAGCCGGGACAGCACCTATGGCTACACCTTC. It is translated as CASSRDSTYGYTF.

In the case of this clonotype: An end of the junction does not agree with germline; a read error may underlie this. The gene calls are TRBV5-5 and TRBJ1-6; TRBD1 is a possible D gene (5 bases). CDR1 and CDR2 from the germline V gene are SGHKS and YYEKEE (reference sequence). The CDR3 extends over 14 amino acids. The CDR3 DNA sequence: TGTGCCAGCAGCTCCAGGAGGGGAGATTCACCCCCCCACTTT. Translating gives CASSSRRGDSPPHF.

The CDR3 sequence: CSARDESVGLTQYF. In DNA, the CDR3 is TGCAGTGCTAGAGATGAGTCGGTGGGGCTTACGCAGTATTTT. The V call is TRBV20-1, the J call TRBJ2-3; tentatively, D is TRBD1 (5 bases). Trimming shortened V by 0 bases and J by 8 bases, and 15 bases separated the two germline ends. The CDR3 is made up of 14 amino acids. Germline V gene lookup returns CDR1 DFQATT and CDR2 SNEGSKA (reference sequence).

The CDR3 nucleotides read TGCAGTGCTGGAGGCCTTGACAGGAGCTCCTACAATGAGCAGTTCTTC. The encoded protein is CSAGGLDRSSYNEQFF. This rearrangement joins TRBV20-1 to TRBJ2-1; D might be TRBD1 (6 bases). CDR1 is DFQATT, CDR2 SNEGSKA, per germline (reference sequence). The CDR3 totals 16 residues. V gave up 5 bases and J gave up 0 bases, with 17 bases separating them.

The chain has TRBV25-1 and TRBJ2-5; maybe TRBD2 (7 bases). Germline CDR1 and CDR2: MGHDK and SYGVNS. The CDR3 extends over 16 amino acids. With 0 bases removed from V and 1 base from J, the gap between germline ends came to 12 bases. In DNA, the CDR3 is TGTGCCAGCAGTGAATATATCGGGGGGCGCCAAGAGACCCAGTACTTC. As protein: CASSEYIGGRQETQYF.

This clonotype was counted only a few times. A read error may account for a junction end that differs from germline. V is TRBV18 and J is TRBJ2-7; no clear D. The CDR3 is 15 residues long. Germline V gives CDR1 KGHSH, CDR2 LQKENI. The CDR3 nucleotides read TGTGTCAGCTCAGATAACCGGGCCAACTCCTACGAGCAGTACTTC. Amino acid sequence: CVSSDNRANSYEQYF.

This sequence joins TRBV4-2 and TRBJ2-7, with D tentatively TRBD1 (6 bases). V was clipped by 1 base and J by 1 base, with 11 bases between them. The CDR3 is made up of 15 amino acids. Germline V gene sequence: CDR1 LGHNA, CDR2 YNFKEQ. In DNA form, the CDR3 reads TGTGCCAGCAGCCAAGGCCAGGGGAGTTCCTACGAGCAGTACTTC. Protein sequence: CASSQGQGSSYEQYF.

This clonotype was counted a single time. The CDR3 sequence is CAGGGARNSPLHF. CDR3 nucleotide sequence: TGTGCCGGAGGGGGCGCGAGGAATTCACCCCTCCACTTT. The rearrangement joins TRBV2 to TRBJ1-6, with TRBD1 matching over 7 bases. The CDR3 length is 13 residues. Trimming removed 11 bases from V and 7 bases from J; junction bases left unmatched: 8. Germline V gene sequence: CDR1 SNHLY, CDR2 FYNNEI.

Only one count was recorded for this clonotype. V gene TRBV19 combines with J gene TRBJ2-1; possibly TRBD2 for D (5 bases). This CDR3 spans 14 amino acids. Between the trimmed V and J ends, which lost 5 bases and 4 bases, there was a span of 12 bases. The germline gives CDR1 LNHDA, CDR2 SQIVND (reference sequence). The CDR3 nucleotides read TGTGCCAGTAGTGCAGGTAGGAGGTACAATGAGCAGTTCTTC. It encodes CASSAGRRYNEQFF. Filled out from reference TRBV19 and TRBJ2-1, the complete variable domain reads DGGITQSPKYLFRKEGQNVTLSCEQNLNHDAMYWYRQDPGQGLRLIYYSQIVNDFQKGDIAEGYSVSREKKESFPLTVTSAQKNPTAFYLCASSAGRRYNEQFFGPGTRLTVL.

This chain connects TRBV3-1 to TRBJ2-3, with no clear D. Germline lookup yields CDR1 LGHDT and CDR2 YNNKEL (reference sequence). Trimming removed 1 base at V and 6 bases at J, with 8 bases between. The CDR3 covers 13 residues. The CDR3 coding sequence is TGTGCCAGCAGCCAAGGTACATCGGATACGCAGTATTTT. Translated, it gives CASSQGTSDTQYF.

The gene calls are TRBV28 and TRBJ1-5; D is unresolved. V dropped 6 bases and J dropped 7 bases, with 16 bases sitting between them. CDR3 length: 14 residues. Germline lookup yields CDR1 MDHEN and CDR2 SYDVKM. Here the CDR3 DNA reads TGTGCCAGCAGCCTACCCAACCGGGAGCAGCCCCAGCATTTT. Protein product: CASSLPNREQPQHF.

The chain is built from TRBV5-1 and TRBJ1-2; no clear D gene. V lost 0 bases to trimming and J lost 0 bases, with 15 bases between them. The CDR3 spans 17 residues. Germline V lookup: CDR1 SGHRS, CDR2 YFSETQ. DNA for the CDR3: TGCGCCAGCAGCTTGGAGGCAGTAAGGGTCTCTAACTATGGCTACACCTTC. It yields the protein CASSLEAVRVSNYGYTF.

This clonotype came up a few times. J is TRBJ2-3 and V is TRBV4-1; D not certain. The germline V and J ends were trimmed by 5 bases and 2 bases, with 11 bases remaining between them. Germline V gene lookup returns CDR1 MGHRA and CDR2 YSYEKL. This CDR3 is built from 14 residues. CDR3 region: CASSYNGYTDTQYF. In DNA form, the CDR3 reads TGCGCCAGCAGCTACAACGGATACACAGATACGCAGTATTTT.

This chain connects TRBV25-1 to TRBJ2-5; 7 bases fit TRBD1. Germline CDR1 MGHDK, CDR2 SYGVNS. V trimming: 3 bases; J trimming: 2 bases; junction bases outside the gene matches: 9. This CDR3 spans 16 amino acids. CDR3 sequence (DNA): TGTGCCAGCAGTGAGCCCGACAGGGCATCTCAAGAGACCCAGTACTTC. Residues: CASSEPDRASQETQYF.

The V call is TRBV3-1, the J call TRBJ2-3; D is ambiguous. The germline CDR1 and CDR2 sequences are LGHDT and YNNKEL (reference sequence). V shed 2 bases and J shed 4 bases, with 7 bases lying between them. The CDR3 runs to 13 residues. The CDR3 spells CASSQMSPDTQYF. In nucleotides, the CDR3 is TGTGCCAGCAGCCAAATGAGCCCAGATACGCAGTATTTT.

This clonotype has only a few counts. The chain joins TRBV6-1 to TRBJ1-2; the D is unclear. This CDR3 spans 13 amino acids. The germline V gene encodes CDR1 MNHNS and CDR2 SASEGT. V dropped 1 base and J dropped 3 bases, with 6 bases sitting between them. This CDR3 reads CASSEVSYYGYTF. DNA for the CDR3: TGTGCCAGCAGTGAAGTTAGTTACTATGGCTACACCTTC.

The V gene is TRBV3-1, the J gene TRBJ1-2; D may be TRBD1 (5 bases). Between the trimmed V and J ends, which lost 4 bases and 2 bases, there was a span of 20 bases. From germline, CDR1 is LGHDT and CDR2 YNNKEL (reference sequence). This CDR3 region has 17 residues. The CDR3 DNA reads TGTGCCAGCAGCCGGAGGCAACAGGCGGGGGGAAACTATGGCTACACCTTC. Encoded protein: CASSRRQQAGGNYGYTF.

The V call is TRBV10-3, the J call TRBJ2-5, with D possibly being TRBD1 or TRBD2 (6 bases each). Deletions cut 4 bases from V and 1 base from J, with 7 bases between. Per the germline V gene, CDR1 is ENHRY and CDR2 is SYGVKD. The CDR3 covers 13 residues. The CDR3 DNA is TGTGCCATCAGTGGGGGGGCCCAAGAGACCCAGTACTTC. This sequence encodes CAISGGAQETQYF.

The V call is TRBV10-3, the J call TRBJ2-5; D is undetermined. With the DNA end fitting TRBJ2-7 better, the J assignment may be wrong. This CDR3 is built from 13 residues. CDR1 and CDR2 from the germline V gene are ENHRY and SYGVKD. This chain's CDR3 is CAISEGEPYEQYF. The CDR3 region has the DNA TGTGCCATCAGTGAGGGGGAACCCTACGAGCAGTACTTC.

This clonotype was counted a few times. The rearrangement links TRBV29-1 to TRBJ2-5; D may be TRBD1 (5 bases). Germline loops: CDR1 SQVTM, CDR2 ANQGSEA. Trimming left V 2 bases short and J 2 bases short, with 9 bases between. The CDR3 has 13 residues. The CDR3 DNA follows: TGCAGCGTTGAACGCACAGGACAAGAGACCCAGTACTTC. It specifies CSVERTGQETQYF.

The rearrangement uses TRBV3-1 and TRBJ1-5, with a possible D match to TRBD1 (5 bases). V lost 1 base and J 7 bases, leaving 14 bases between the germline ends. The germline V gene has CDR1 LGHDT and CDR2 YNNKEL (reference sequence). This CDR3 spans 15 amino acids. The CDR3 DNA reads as TGTGCCAGCAGCCAAGCCCAGGGTCTAGGCCAGCCCCAGCATTTT. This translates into CASSQAQGLGQPQHF.